The rows below give T cell receptor beta chains drawn from one sample of a study of T cell repertoires in aging, cancer and after chemotherapy. TCRdb re-called the multiplex PCR reads through MiXCR, storing one row per CDR3 protein. The sample records about a thousand distinct CDR3 sequences, over 15% being singletons. Sequencing used blood. The receptors stem from a human donor with a solid tumor. The CDR3 runs from the conserved cysteine through the conserved F or W. Fields, in order: J gene, V gene, D gene, clone size, CDR3 DNA, CDR3 protein. D genes are given only for firm matches. Clone size appears in some rows only: once, few, many, or a class for an expanded clone.

TRBJ1-1	TRBV4-2	TRBD1	few	TGTGCCAGCAGCCAAGCAGGGGGAGTTACTGAAGCTTTCTTT	CASSQAGGVTEAFF
TRBJ2-7	TRBV20-1	NA	medium-sized	TGCAGTGCCACCTCCGGACAGTCTTTCTCCTACGAGCAGTACTTC	CSATSGQSFSYEQYF
TRBJ2-3	TRBV6-1	NA	NA	TGTGCCAGCAGTGAAAGAAAGGGTAGGGGCACAGATACGCAGTATTTT	CASSERKGRGTDTQYF
TRBJ1-1	TRBV19	NA	NA	TGTGCCAGTAGTATGCGGGGGGGGGGGGGGACGACTGAAGCTTTCTTT	CASSMRGGGGTTEAFF
TRBJ1-2	TRBV6-5	NA	large	TGTGCCAGCAGTATTACGGACAGCCTTAACTATGGCTACACCTTC	CASSITDSLNYGYTF
TRBJ1-1	TRBV6-6	NA	medium-sized	TGTGCCAGCGGATTCCCAGGCGGCACTGAAGCTTTCTTT	CASGFPGGTEAFF
TRBJ2-5	TRBV18	NA	NA	TGTGCCAGCTCACCCCCGGGGGCCGAAGAGACCCAGTACTTC	CASSPPGAEETQYF
TRBJ1-1	TRBV7-2	TRBD1	NA	TGTGCCAGCAGCTTAGAGGGACAGGTTAACACTGAAGCTTTCTTT	CASSLEGQVNTEAFF
TRBJ2-3	TRBV20-1	TRBD2	few	TGCAGTGCTAGAGCCCTAGGGCGGGGGGGCACAGATACGCAGTATTTT	CSARALGRGGTDTQYF
TRBJ2-3	TRBV6-1	TRBD2	few	TGTGCCAGCAGGGTGGGACTAGCGGCCCGAGATACGCAGTATTTT	CASRVGLAARDTQYF
TRBJ1-5	TRBV7-9	NA	NA	TGTGCCAGCAGCTCCGTGGGGGGTAGCAATCAGCCCCAGCATTTT	CASSSVGGSNQPQHF
TRBJ2-1	TRBV13	TRBD1	few	TGTGCCAGCAGACTCGACAGGGGGAATGAGCAGTTCTTC	CASRLDRGNEQFF
TRBJ2-1	TRBV6-1	NA	few	TGTGCCAGCAGTGAGGGGGCGGGGTCCTACAATGAGCAGTTCTTC	CASSEGAGSYNEQFF
TRBJ1-2	TRBV7-9	TRBD1	hyperexpanded	TGTGCCAGCAGCTTAACGAGGACAGGAAACTATGGCTACACCTTC	CASSLTRTGNYGYTF
TRBJ1-5	TRBV4-2	NA	NA	TGTGCCAGCAGCCAAGAAAGACGGTCGGATCAGCCCAAGCATTTT	CASSQERRSDQPKHF
TRBJ1-4	TRBV19	TRBD1	large	TGTGCCACTCGACAGGGGGATGAAAAACTGTTTTTT	CATRQGDEKLFF
TRBJ1-2	TRBV6-5	NA	NA	TGTGCCACCGCCAAGGGAGGCTATGGCTACACCTTC	CATAKGGYGYTF
TRBJ1-4	TRBV6-1	NA	large	TGTGCCAGCAGTGAAGGGTCAACTAATGAAAAACTGTTTTTT	CASSEGSTNEKLFF
TRBJ1-2	TRBV20-1	NA	medium-sized	TGCAGTGCTAGATCTCCTCTACCTTTCTACACCTTC	CSARSPLPFYTF
TRBJ2-1	TRBV27	NA	NA	TGTGCCAGCGGCGCGGGCCGGAGCTCCTACAATGAGCAGTTCTTC	CASGAGRSSYNEQFF
TRBJ2-7	TRBV19	TRBD1	large	TGTGCCAGTAGCTCCGGGACAGCTATCCCCTACGAGCAGTACTTC	CASSSGTAIPYEQYF
TRBJ2-5	TRBV20-1	TRBD2	NA	TGCAGTGCAAAGAGCGGCGGGGGACGGTTAGAGACCCAGTACTTC	CSAKSGGGRLETQYF
TRBJ2-5	TRBV4-2	TRBD2	NA	TGTGCCAGCAGCCAAGGAGGCGGGGGGGCGGGAGAGACCCAGTACTTC	CASSQGGGGAGETQYF
TRBJ1-4	TRBV6-5	NA	NA	TGTGCCACCGCCAAGGGACTTACAAATGACCAACTGTTTTTT	CATAKGLTNDQLFF
TRBJ2-1	TRBV30	TRBD1	NA	TGTGCCTGGGCTTACCTGGGACAGAGAACTGAGCAGTTCTTC	CAWAYLGQRTEQFF
TRBJ2-3	TRBV5-4	NA	large	TGTGCCAGCAGCCTCGGCGGGACAGATACGCAGTATTTT	CASSLGGTDTQYF
TRBJ1-2	TRBV5-1	TRBD1	medium-sized	TGCGCCAGCAGCGGGACAGGGGCGAATGGCTACACCTTC	CASSGTGANGYTF
TRBJ1-4	TRBV6-5	NA	large	TGTGCCAGCAGTTACGGTCAACGGGGGGTAGGGGAAAAACTGTTTTTT	CASSYGQRGVGEKLFF
TRBJ1-3	TRBV21-1	NA	few	TGTGCCAGCAGCAAAGAGTCTCCTTCCCTCTGGAGCTCTGGAAACACCATATATTTT	CASSKESPSLWSSGNTIYF